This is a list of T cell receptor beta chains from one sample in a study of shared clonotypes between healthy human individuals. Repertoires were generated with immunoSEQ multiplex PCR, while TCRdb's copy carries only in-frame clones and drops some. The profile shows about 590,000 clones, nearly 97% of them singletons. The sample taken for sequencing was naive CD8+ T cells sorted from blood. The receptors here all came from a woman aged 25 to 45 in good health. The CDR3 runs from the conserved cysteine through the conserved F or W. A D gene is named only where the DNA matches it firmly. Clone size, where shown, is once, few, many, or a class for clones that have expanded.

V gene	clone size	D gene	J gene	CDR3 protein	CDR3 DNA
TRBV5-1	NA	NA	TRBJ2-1	CASSGEKMDEQFF	TGCGCCAGCAGCGGGGAAAAAATGGATGAGCAGTTCTTC
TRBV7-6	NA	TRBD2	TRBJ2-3	CASSLLAGGTSDTQYF	TGTGCCAGCAGCTTACTAGCGGGAGGAACCTCAGATACGCAGTATTTT
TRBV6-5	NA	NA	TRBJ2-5	CASSYRPVSQETQYF	TGTGCCAGCAGTTACCGTCCAGTATCTCAAGAGACCCAGTACTTC
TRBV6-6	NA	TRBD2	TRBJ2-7	CASSYSGGGYEQYF	TGTGCCAGCAGTTACTCGGGGGGGGGCTACGAGCAGTACTTC
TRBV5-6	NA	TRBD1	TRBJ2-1	CASSWSPIPGQGNEQFF	TGTGCCAGCAGCTGGAGCCCTATTCCGGGACAGGGGAATGAGCAGTTCTTC
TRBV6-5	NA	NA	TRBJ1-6	CASSYLVWNSPLHF	TGTGCCAGCAGTTACCTGGTTTGGAATTCACCCCTCCACTTT
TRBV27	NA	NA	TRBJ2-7	CASSLIYEQYF	TGTGCCAGCAGTTTGATATACGAGCAGTACTTC
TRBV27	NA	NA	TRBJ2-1	CASSFVEGLNEQFF	TGTGCCAGCAGTTTTGTAGAGGGGCTCAATGAGCAGTTCTTC
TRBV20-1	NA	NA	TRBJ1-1	CSARVVTEAFF	TGCAGTGCTAGAGTCGTCACTGAAGCTTTCTTT
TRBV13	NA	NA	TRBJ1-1	CASSENRNEGNTEAFF	TGTGCCAGCAGCGAAAACAGGAACGAGGGGAACACTGAAGCTTTCTTT
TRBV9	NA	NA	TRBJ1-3	CASRGSSGNTIYF	TGTGCCAGCAGGGGGTCCTCTGGAAACACCATATATTTT
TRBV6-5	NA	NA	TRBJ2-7	CASSYRNAPLDF	TGTGCCAGCAGTTACCGAAACGCCCCCCTGGACTTC
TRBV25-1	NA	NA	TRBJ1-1	CASSERGGRNTEAFF	TGTGCCAGCAGTGAGCGGGGGGGGCGGAACACTGAAGCTTTCTTT
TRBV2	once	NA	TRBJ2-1	CASSGIPIYDVGNEQFF	TGTGCCAGCAGTGGCATCCCCATCTACGACGTCGGGAATGAGCAGTTCTTC
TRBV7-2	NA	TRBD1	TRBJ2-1	CASSLEGQGGYNEQFF	TGTGCCAGCAGCTTAGAAGGACAGGGTGGCTACAATGAGCAGTTCTTC
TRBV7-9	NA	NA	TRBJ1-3	CASSLGGGLSGNTIYF	TGTGCCAGCAGCTTAGGTGGGGGGCTCTCTGGAAACACCATATATTTT
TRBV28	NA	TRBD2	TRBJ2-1	CASSLRSLGRARRDEQFF	TGTGCCAGCAGTTTAAGATCGCTCGGGAGGGCCAGAAGGGATGAGCAGTTCTTC
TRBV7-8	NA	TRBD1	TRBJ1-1	CASSPQGGNTEAFF	TGTGCCAGCAGCCCTCAGGGGGGAAACACTGAAGCTTTCTTT
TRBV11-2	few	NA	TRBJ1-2	CASSLDGNYGYTF	TGTGCCAGCAGCTTAGATGGGAACTATGGCTACACCTTC
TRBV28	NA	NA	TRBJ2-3	CASSLVSTDTQYF	TGTGCCAGCAGTTTGGTGAGCACAGATACGCAGTATTTT
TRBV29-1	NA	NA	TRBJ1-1	CSVIPDPNTEAFF	TGCAGCGTTATACCAGACCCGAACACTGAAGCTTTCTTT
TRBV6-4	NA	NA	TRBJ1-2	CASSADRFMNYGYTF	TGTGCCAGCAGTGCCGACAGGTTCATGAACTATGGCTACACCTTC
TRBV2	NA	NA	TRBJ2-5	CASNLGSQTQYF	TGTGCCAGCAACCTCGGAAGCCAGACCCAGTACTTC
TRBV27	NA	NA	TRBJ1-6	CASSFGRGDSPLHF	TGTGCCAGCAGTTTTGGCAGAGGAGATTCACCCCTCCACTTT
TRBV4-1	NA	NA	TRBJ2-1	CASSPGLDFYNEQFF	TGCGCCAGTAGTCCCGGGCTAGACTTCTACAATGAGCAGTTCTTC
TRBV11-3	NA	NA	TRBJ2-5	CASSQGTLETQYF	TGTGCCAGCAGCCAAGGGACTTTAGAGACCCAGTACTTC
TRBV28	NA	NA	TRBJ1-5	CATLPALRPDQPQHF	TGTGCCACCCTACCGGCCCTACGACCAGATCAGCCCCAGCATTTT
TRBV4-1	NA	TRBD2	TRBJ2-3	CASSHLLAGYTDTQYF	TGCGCCAGCAGCCACCTGCTAGCGGGTTACACAGATACGCAGTATTTT
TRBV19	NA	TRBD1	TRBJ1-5	CASTTGTDNQPQHF	TGTGCCAGTACCACCGGGACAGACAATCAGCCCCAGCATTTT
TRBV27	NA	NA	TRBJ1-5	CASSLWEGDQPQHF	TGTGCCAGCAGTTTATGGGAGGGAGATCAGCCCCAGCATTTT
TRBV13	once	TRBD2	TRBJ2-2	CASSLGGTSDNGELFF	TGTGCCAGCAGCTTAGGGGGGACTAGCGATAACGGGGAGCTGTTTTTT
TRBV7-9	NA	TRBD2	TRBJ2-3	CASSEGLAGVADTQYF	TGTGCCAGCAGCGAAGGACTAGCGGGAGTGGCAGATACGCAGTATTTT